The 21 T cell receptor beta chains in this list originate from one sample, sequenced in a study of blood T cell repertoires in COVID-19. Assay used: immunoSEQ multiplex PCR; TCRdb lists only in-frame clones, some missing. The sample lists about 110,000 clones; roughly 80% were seen once. The sequenced sample consisted of peripheral blood. The receptors were sampled from a human donor in a cohort sampled during active or convalescent COVID-19.

The chain carries TRBV6-2 or TRBV6-3 and TRBJ2-1; D possibly corresponds to TRBD1 (6 bases). This CDR3 has 14 residues. Germline values: CDR1 MNHEY, CDR2 SVGEGT. V lost 4 bases, J lost 9 bases, and 16 bases lay in between. CDR3 region: CASSSLGGMSEQFF. The CDR3 nucleotides are TGTGCCAGCAGTTCTCTAGGGGGTATGAGTGAGCAGTTCTTC.

CDR3 loop: CASSNGDRDINEQYF. CDR3 bases: TGTGCCAGCAGCAATGGGGACAGGGACATAAACGAGCAGTACTTC. The chain employs TRBV21-1 and TRBJ2-7; the D call of TRBD1 is as the table states it, not checked on the DNA. TRBV21-1 is a documented pseudogene. The CDR3 contains 15 residues.

This chain connects TRBV7-8 to TRBJ2-7, with 7 bases aligning to TRBD1. The CDR3 is 15 amino acids. V lost 1 base to trimming and J lost 5 bases; unmatched junction nucleotides: 8. The germline V gene has CDR1 SGHVS and CDR2 FQNEAQ. The CDR3 here is CASSLGRQGENEQYF. CDR3 DNA: TGTGCCAGCAGCTTAGGCCGCCAGGGGGAAAACGAGCAGTACTTC.

This chain uses TRBV5-1 with TRBJ2-3; TRBD2 matches at 11 bases. Germline trimming cut 4 bases from V and 6 bases from J; bases unmatched to any gene: 10. The CDR3 covers 16 residues. In germline, CDR1 is SGHRS, CDR2 YFSETQ. CDR3 coding DNA: TGCGCCAGCAGCCTGGGGCTAGCGGGAGGAGCCGATACGCAGTATTTT. Its translation is CASSLGLAGGADTQYF.

CDR3 nucleotides: TGCGCCAGCAGCTTGTGGACAGGAGTATACAATGAGCAGTTCTTC. It is translated as CASSLWTGVYNEQFF. J is TRBJ2-1 and V is TRBV5-1; 7 bases are shared with TRBD1. The CDR3 totals 15 residues. J was trimmed by 4 bases and V by 1 base; bases with no gene match: 5. Germline CDR1 is SGHRS and CDR2 is YFSETQ.

This clone was picked up one time. J is TRBJ2-7 and V is TRBV29-1, with no clear D. Germline V gene lookup returns CDR1 SQVTM and CDR2 ANQGSEA. V lost 0 bases and J 4 bases, leaving 4 bases between the germline ends. The CDR3 runs 11 residues. DNA for the CDR3: TGCAGCGTTGAAGATCCATACGAGCAGTACTTC. Translation gives CSVEDPYEQYF.

The CDR3 is CASSLPSGEKLFF. Here the CDR3 DNA reads TGCGCCAGCAGCTTGCCAAGCGGAGAAAAACTGTTTTTT. The J gene is TRBJ1-4, the V gene TRBV5-1; D call uncertain. The germline CDR1 and CDR2 sequences are SGHRS and YFSETQ. This CDR3 is built from 13 residues. V lost 1 base to trimming and J lost 8 bases, with 9 bases between them.

This clone has just one count. V is TRBV10-3 and J is TRBJ1-3, with unresolved D. This CDR3 region has 13 residues. The germline V and J ends were trimmed by 10 bases and 2 bases, with 12 bases remaining between them. Germline CDR1 and CDR2: ENHRY and SYGVKD. Written as DNA, the CDR3 is TGTGCCACCGCCCGAGGCCCTGGAAACACCATATATTTT. It translates to CATARGPGNTIYF.

The chain combines TRBV4-3 with TRBJ2-4; possible D gene TRBD2, 5 bases. The ends were cut back, 1 base at V and 6 bases at J, with 10 bases in the middle. The CDR3 is 14 residues long. The germline CDR1 and CDR2 sequences are LGHNA and YSLEER. CDR3 bases: TGCGCCAGCAGCCAAGGTCGGGGTAGAAACATTCAGTACTTC. It codes for CASSQGRGRNIQYF.

The rearrangement links TRBV30 to TRBJ2-5; D unclear. The V end lost 0 bases, the J end lost 2 bases, and 7 bases lay between the germline ends. CDR3 length: 13 residues. Germline lookup yields CDR1 GTSNPN and CDR2 SVGIG (reference sequence). The CDR3 sequence: CAWSVRRQETQYF. The CDR3 coding sequence is TGTGCCTGGAGTGTACGGCGGCAAGAGACCCAGTACTTC.

CDR3 sequence (DNA): TGTGCCAGCGGGAGATTTTATAGCGGGACCTTTGAGCAGTTCTTC. Amino acid sequence: CASGRFYSGTFEQFF. V is TRBV7-9 and J is TRBJ2-1; 8 positions agree with TRBD2. V dropped 8 bases and J dropped 9; count of bases not matched to a gene: 15. This CDR3 is built from 15 residues. Germline V gene lookup returns CDR1 SEHNR and CDR2 FQNEAQ (reference sequence).

The V and J genes are TRBV29-1 and TRBJ1-1; D possibly corresponds to TRBD1 (6 bases). The V gene lost 4 bases and the J gene lost 10 bases, with 16 bases spanning the gap. The CDR3 loop spans 12 amino acids. Per germline, CDR1 SQVTM and CDR2 ANQGSEA. The CDR3 DNA follows: TGCAGCGTTGTGGTACAGGGAGGGTTAGCTTTCTTT. Its translation: CSVVVQGGLAFF.

This clone was seen a handful of times. V gene TRBV9 combines with J gene TRBJ2-1, with TRBD2 identical over 8 bases. CDR1 is SGDLS and CDR2 is YYNGEE in the germline V gene. J gave up 4 bases and V 6 bases, and 9 bases lay outside the gene matches. The CDR3 has 15 residues. The CDR3 region is CASMRGGGHYNEQFF. As DNA, the CDR3 is TGTGCCAGCATGCGAGGCGGGGGGCATTACAATGAGCAGTTCTTC.

The V call is TRBV3-1 (or the pseudogene TRBV3-2), the J call TRBJ1-1; 7 positions agree with TRBD1. Trimming cost V 4 bases and J 2 bases; bases outside gene matches: 7. CDR1 LGHDT and CDR2 YNNKEL come from the germline V gene (reference sequence). CDR3 length equals 15 residues. This CDR3 reads CASSRTGTVNTEAFF. The CDR3 region has the DNA TGTGCCAGCAGCCGAACCGGGACAGTAAACACTGAAGCTTTCTTT.

This clone has just one count. The rearrangement uses TRBV5-1 and TRBJ2-2, with 11 bases aligning to TRBD2. V was clipped by 4 bases and J by 5 bases; unmatched bases: 7. The CDR3 runs 16 residues. The germline V gene encodes CDR1 SGHRS and CDR2 YFSETQ. The CDR3 loop reads CASSRPGLAETGELFF. In DNA, the CDR3 is TGCGCCAGCAGCCGACCGGGACTAGCGGAAACCGGGGAGCTGTTTTTT.

The CDR3 protein is CASSLTTSGLSYEQYF. The CDR3 coding sequence is TGTGCCAGCAGCTTAACGACTAGCGGCCTCTCCTACGAGCAGTACTTC. J is TRBJ2-7 and V is TRBV11-2, with TRBD2 matching 9 bases. Germline assignment: CDR1 SGHAT and CDR2 FQNNGV. CDR3 size: 16 residues. V was pared by 2 bases and J by 0 bases, with 5 bases of the junction left unmatched. Based on the CDR3 plus reference TRBV11-2 and TRBJ2-7, the full variable domain is EAGVAQSPRYKIIEKRQSVAFWCNPISGHATLYWYQQILGQGPKLLIQFQNNGVVDDSQLPKDRFSAERLKGVDSTLKIQPAKLEDSAVYLCASSLTTSGLSYEQYFGPGTRLTVT.

The chain combines TRBV10-3 with TRBJ2-3, with TRBD1 matching 11 bases. Germline V CDR1 and CDR2: ENHRY, SYGVKD. Trimming removed 11 bases from V and 4 bases from J; junction bases left unmatched: 8. CDR3 length: 14 amino acids. The CDR3 DNA sequence: TGTGCCGCAGGGGACAGGGGGTGGGCAGATACGCAGTATTTT. Encoded protein: CAAGDRGWADTQYF.

The chain employs TRBV2 and TRBJ1-5; D unclear. Trimming took off 4 bases at V and 5 bases at J, with 9 bases between the two ends. The CDR3 extends over 13 amino acids. The germline CDR1 and CDR2 sequences are SNHLY and FYNNEI. The CDR3 region is CASSVMRDQPQHF. The CDR3, as DNA: TGTGCCAGCAGTGTCATGAGGGATCAGCCCCAGCATTTT.

The chain employs TRBV20-1 and TRBJ1-1; no clear D gene. Looked up from germline, CDR1 is DFQATT and CDR2 is SNEGSKA (reference sequence). V was clipped by 8 bases and J by 1 base, with 5 bases between them. The CDR3 loop spans 10 amino acids. In DNA, the CDR3 is TGCAGTCCGGGGAACACTGAAGCTTTCTTT. Translated, it gives CSPGNTEAFF.

V gene TRBV5-6 combines with J gene TRBJ1-1; no reliable D call. V lost 2 bases to trimming and J lost 7 bases, with 9 bases between them. CDR3 length: 12 residues. The V gene's germline CDR1 is SGHDT and CDR2 YYEEEE. For the CDR3, the DNA is TGTGCCAGCAGCTTTCAGGATGTTGAAGCTTTCTTT. Residues: CASSFQDVEAFF.

The CDR3 region has the DNA TGTGCCAGCAGTGTTGAGGGACGGGGGAACTATGGCTACACCTTC. It encodes CASSVEGRGNYGYTF. V is TRBV2 and J is TRBJ1-2, with a possible D match to TRBD1 (5 bases). The CDR3 contains 15 residues. CDR1 and CDR2 from the germline V gene are SNHLY and FYNNEI. The V and J ends lost 4 bases and 2 bases respectively, with 14 bases between them.